A selection of T cell receptor beta chains follows, all from one sample in a study of T-cell memory formation after mild COVID-19. TCRdb redid the calling of the 5' RACE reads with MiXCR, one entry per CDR3 protein. The data hold about 560,000 distinct CDR3 sequences, with approximately 15% observed a single time. The specimen sequenced was PBMCs or a T cell subset sorted from them (not recorded which). The receptor set was obtained from an adult woman who had mild COVID-19 (a few samples of this study predate the infection). Cell type and time point are not known. CDR3s include the opening cysteine and the closing phenylalanine or tryptophan. The D gene is left open where the match is weak. Where a row states a size, it is once, few, many or the class of an expanded clone; other rows omit it.

TRBV29-1,many,TRBJ1-3,TRBD1,TGCAGCGTTGAAGATCGGGACAGAACTGGAAACACCATATATTTT,CSVEDRDRTGNTIYF
TRBV7-9,NA,TRBJ2-7,NA,TGTGCCAGCAGCTTAGAGGGGGACGGGGCCTACGAGCAGTACTTC,CASSLEGDGAYEQYF
TRBV6-2/TRBV6-3,few,TRBJ2-7,NA,TGTGCCAGCAGTTATGGTGGGGCAGGGGTCGAGCAGTACTTC,CASSYGGAGVEQYF
TRBV30,few,TRBJ1-6,NA,TGTGCCTGGAGTCCCTTGGGACTTAAAGGAACACCCCTCCACTTT,CAWSPLGLKGTPLHF
TRBV10-3,few,TRBJ2-3,NA,TGTGCCATCAGTGTCACGGGAGACGGCACAGATACGCAGTATTTT,CAISVTGDGTDTQYF
TRBV27,once,TRBJ2-7,TRBD1,TGTGCCAGCAGCCGATACGCGACAGGGGTGACTGAGCAGTACTTC,CASSRYATGVTEQYF
TRBV12-3/TRBV12-4,NA,TRBJ1-5,NA,TGTGCCAGCAGATCTACGACAGTCAATCAGCCCCAGCATTTT,CASRSTTVNQPQHF
TRBV7-2,many,TRBJ2-5,NA,TGTGCCAGCAGCTTACTGGCGGAGACCCAGTACTTC,CASSLLAETQYF
TRBV7-2,few,TRBJ2-1,NA,TGTGCCAGCAGCTTAGAGGCAGCCTCCTACAATGAGCAGTTCTTC,CASSLEAASYNEQFF
TRBV3-1,NA,TRBJ2-1,NA,TGTGCCAGCAGCCATGTAGGAAATGAGCAGTTCTTC,CASSHVGNEQFF
TRBV12-3/TRBV12-4,few,TRBJ2-3,NA,TGTGCCAGCAGTTTAAATGCTCGGGCGGGAGATACGCAGTATTTT,CASSLNARAGDTQYF
TRBV6-6,few,TRBJ2-7,NA,TGTGCCAGCGGGATGAGGTACGAGCAGTACTTC,CASGMRYEQYF
TRBV7-9,NA,TRBJ2-3,NA,TGTGCCAGCAGCTCCAGCGGTTCAACAAGCACAGATACGCAGTATTTT,CASSSSGSTSTDTQYF
TRBV30,few,TRBJ1-4,NA,TGTGCCTGGAGTGTATTGTCTAATGAAAAACTGTTTTTT,CAWSVLSNEKLFF
TRBV5-1,NA,TRBJ1-1,NA,TGCGCCAGCAGCTTGGCGGAGACTGAAGCTTTCTTT,CASSLAETEAFF
TRBV6-5,few,TRBJ2-7,NA,TGTGCCAGCAGCCACCAACCCACTGCCTACGAGCAGTACTTC,CASSHQPTAYEQYF